A selection of T cell receptor beta chains follows, all from one sample in a study of breast tumors, draining lymph nodes, adjacent tissues. Each CDR3 protein is one row after TCRdb ran MiXCR on the multiplex PCR reads. The sample lists around 50,000 distinct CDR3 sequences; 20% to 25% were seen once. Specimen: breast tumor tissue. The receptors were gathered from a female donor with breast cancer. Some clones in this sample may be carry-over from other donors' samples. The CDR3 runs from the conserved cysteine through the conserved F or W. A D gene is named only where the DNA matches it firmly. The size of a clone is reported for some rows only, either as once, few or many, or as a class for expanded clones.

TRBV18	many	TRBD2	TRBJ2-3	TGTGCCAGCTCACCTCTAGCGGAGAGCACAGATACGCAGTATTTT	CASSPLAESTDTQYF
TRBV4-1	NA	NA	TRBJ1-1	TGCGCCAGCAGCCAAAACAGGGCCACTGAAGCTTTCTTT	CASSQNRATEAFF
TRBV20-1	medium-sized	NA	TRBJ2-3	TGCAGTGCTAGTTTCTGGGGGGCAGATACGCAGTATTTT	CSASFWGADTQYF
TRBV18	many	TRBD1	TRBJ2-7	TGTGCCAGCTCACGGGGAGTCCGGGACAGGCTACGAGGGGAGCAGTACTTC	CASSRGVRDRLRGEQYF
TRBV6-5	many	NA	TRBJ2-1	TGTGCCAGCAGTCCCTACGAACAGGAGGTGGCCAATGAGCAGTTCTTC	CASSPYEQEVANEQFF
TRBV11-2	many	TRBD2	TRBJ2-1	TGTGCCAGCAGCATAGCGGGAGACAATGAGCAGTTCTTC	CASSIAGDNEQFF
TRBV6-5	many	NA	TRBJ2-2	TGTGCCAGCAGTTACCTAGTTGGCGGGGAGCTGTTTTTT	CASSYLVGGELFF
TRBV5-1	NA	NA	TRBJ1-6	TGCGCCAGCAGTAGTGAAAATTCCCGAATTTCACCCCTCCACTTT	CASSSENSRISPLHF
TRBV9	many	NA	TRBJ2-3	TGTGCCAGCAGCGTTCGGGGGTGGGATACGCAGTATTTT	CASSVRGWDTQYF
TRBV6-5	few	NA	TRBJ1-1	TGTGCCAGCAGTAGGCGCGGAACTGAAGCTTTCTTT	CASSRRGTEAFF
TRBV19	many	NA	TRBJ1-2	TGTGCCAGTAGTATGCAGGCGGTCTATGGCTACACCTTC	CASSMQAVYGYTF
TRBV19	many	NA	TRBJ2-2	TGTGCCAGTAGGCCACCTGGGTACACCGGGGAGCTGTTTTTT	CASRPPGYTGELFF
TRBV20-1	NA	TRBD2	TRBJ2-5	TGCAGTGCTAGAGGGGACGGGGGGCGCGGGGGGGCAGAGACCCAGTACTTC	CSARGDGGRGGAETQYF
TRBV18	many	TRBD2	TRBJ2-2	TGTGCCAGCTCACAAGCGACTAGCGGGTTGTCCGGGGAGCTGTTTTTT	CASSQATSGLSGELFF
TRBV2	once	NA	TRBJ1-1	TGTGCCCTCAAGGGCTCGGGGAACACTGAAGCTTTCTTT	CALKGSGNTEAFF
TRBV18	many	NA	TRBJ2-7	TGTGCCAGCTCAGAGGAGAAGTCCTACGAGCAGTACTTC	CASSEEKSYEQYF
TRBV9	many	NA	TRBJ1-2	TGTGCCAGCAGCGTAGGGGTAGGGGAGTATGGCTACACCTTC	CASSVGVGEYGYTF
TRBV20-1	NA	TRBD1	TRBJ1-1	TGCAGTGCTAGACTGGACAGGGTGGCTTTCTTT	CSARLDRVAFF
TRBV24-1	many	NA	TRBJ2-3	TGTGCCACCAGTGATTTCTCCGGGGGCCATAACACAGATACGCAGTATTTT	CATSDFSGGHNTDTQYF
TRBV5-1	many	TRBD1	TRBJ2-5	TGCGCCAGCAGCCCGACAGGGATGGGTGCTGGGACCCAGTACTTC	CASSPTGMGAGTQYF
TRBV10-3	NA	NA	TRBJ2-1	TGTGCCATCAATTTGCAGGGTTCCCCCCGCCGGGGGCAGTTCTTC	CAINLQGSPRRGQFF
TRBV9	few	TRBD2	TRBJ2-2	TGTGCCAGCAGCGTGGGCACCGGGACTAACTATATGGGGACCGGGGAGCTGTTTTTT	CASSVGTGTNYMGTGELFF
TRBV30	many	NA	TRBJ1-5	TGTGCCTGGAGTCTGGGACACCTTCCAGGTCAGCCCCAGCATTTT	CAWSLGHLPGQPQHF
TRBV5-4	many	NA	TRBJ1-4	TGTGCCAGCAGCCCCGGACGGGGTTCCGAAAAACTGTTTTTT	CASSPGRGSEKLFF
TRBV18	NA	NA	TRBJ2-1	TGTGCCAGCTCCCGAGATGCAGGAGGTTCCTACAATGAGCAGTTCTTC	CASSRDAGGSYNEQFF
TRBV7-3	NA	NA	TRBJ2-7	TGTGCCAGCAGCTTACCTAATGGAGAGGGGCAGTACTTC	CASSLPNGEGQYF
TRBV5-4	medium-sized	NA	TRBJ1-2	TGTGCCAGCAGCTGGAACAGGGCAGGCTATGGCTACACCTTC	CASSWNRAGYGYTF
TRBV19	many	TRBD2	TRBJ2-2	TGTGCCAGTAGAGTTGCGGGAGTGAACGGGGAGCTGTTTTTT	CASRVAGVNGELFF
TRBV6-5	medium-sized	TRBD1	TRBJ1-6	TGTGCCAGCAGACCACAGGGGGGTAGTTATTCACCCCTCCACTTT	CASRPQGGSYSPLHF
TRBV2	many	NA	TRBJ2-7	TGTGCCAGCAGTGAATACGTCTACGAGCAGTACTTC	CASSEYVYEQYF
TRBV6-1	few	NA	TRBJ2-4	TGTGCCAGCAGTGAAGTGTTCCGGACAGTCCTTCTAGCCAAAAACATTCAGTACTTC	CASSEVFRTVLLAKNIQYF
TRBV5-1	once	TRBD1	TRBJ2-1	TGCGCCAGCGAAACCGGGACAGGGGTGAATGAGCAGTTCTTC	CASETGTGVNEQFF
TRBV12-5	many	TRBD1	TRBJ2-2	TGTGCTAGTGGTGATCGGACAGGGTCGGACACCGGGGAGCTGTTTTTT	CASGDRTGSDTGELFF
TRBV18	many	NA	TRBJ1-5	TGTGCCAGCTCACCCTCGGCAAATAGCAATCAGCCCCAGCATTTT	CASSPSANSNQPQHF
TRBV29-1	medium-sized	TRBD2	TRBJ2-7	TGCAGCGTTCAGAGCGGGAGGTACGAGCAGTACTTC	CSVQSGRYEQYF
TRBV11-2	NA	NA	TRBJ1-4	TGTGCCAGCAGCTTAAGCCCAACTAATGAAAAACTGTTTTTT	CASSLSPTNEKLFF
TRBV6-6	many	TRBD2	TRBJ2-5	TGTGCCAGCAGCAATAGCGGGAGCGGAGAGACCCAGTACTTC	CASSNSGSGETQYF
TRBV6-1	many	NA	TRBJ2-7	TGTGCCAGCAGTGAACCAACAGCGTCGTGGGACGAGCAGTACTTC	CASSEPTASWDEQYF
TRBV29-1	many	TRBD2	TRBJ2-2	TGCAGCGTTCCTCGGGGGGTACACGGGGAGCTGTTTTTT	CSVPRGVHGELFF
TRBV7-9	few	TRBD2	TRBJ2-1	TGTGCCAGCAGCTATAGCGGGAGGACCAATGAGCAGTTCTTC	CASSYSGRTNEQFF
TRBV6-1	many	TRBD1	TRBJ2-2	TGTGCCAGCAGTGACTCGCACAGGGGTTTTGGCGGGGAGCTGTTTTTT	CASSDSHRGFGGELFF
TRBV10-3	medium-sized	NA	TRBJ1-2	TGTGCCATCCTCGGCCGGGGGGACTATGGCTACACCTTC	CAILGRGDYGYTF
TRBV20-1	NA	NA	TRBJ2-5	TGCAGTGCTCAGTCCGCGGACCACTCCATAGAGACCCAGTACTTC	CSAQSADHSIETQYF
TRBV7-9	few	NA	TRBJ1-1	TGTGCTGGGGGGCAGGGAGCTTTGAACACTGAAGCTTTCTTT	CAGGQGALNTEAFF
TRBV6-6	NA	TRBD1	TRBJ1-6	TGCGCCAGCTGTACGGGACAGGGGCGTAATTCACCCCTCCACTTT	CASCTGQGRNSPLHF
TRBV6-2/TRBV6-3	NA	NA	TRBJ1-5	TGTGCCAGCAATACAGGGACCTATCAGCCCCAGCATTTT	CASNTGTYQPQHF
TRBV7-2	many	TRBD2	TRBJ2-5	TGTGCCAGCAGCTTAGGCGCAGCGGGGAGTCAAGAGACCCAGTACTTC	CASSLGAAGSQETQYF
TRBV19	many	NA	TRBJ2-3	TGTGCCAGTACCAAAGGGAGGTCCCCGTTCACAGATACGCAGTATTTT	CASTKGRSPFTDTQYF
TRBV10-3	NA	TRBD1	TRBJ2-7	TGTGCCATCAGCCGGGACAGGGGTCGGCAGTACTTC	CAISRDRGRQYF
TRBV13	NA	TRBD1	TRBJ2-1	TGTGCCAGCAGACCCCGGACAGGGCCTTACAATGAGCAGTTCTTC	CASRPRTGPYNEQFF
TRBV6-4	many	TRBD1	TRBJ1-2	TGTGCCAGCAGCCCCGACAGGGGTGGCGGCTACACCTTC	CASSPDRGGGYTF
TRBV20-1	many	TRBD1	TRBJ2-6	TGCAGTGTCAGAGACAGGGTTGGGGCCAACGTCCTGACTTTC	CSVRDRVGANVLTF
TRBV30	few	NA	TRBJ2-5	TGTGCCTGGAGGGGGCGCGAGACCCAGTACTTC	CAWRGRETQYF
TRBV5-1	many	NA	TRBJ1-4	TGCGCCAGCAGCAACGCAGGGTCAACTAATGAAAAACTGTTTTTT	CASSNAGSTNEKLFF